A single sample is the source of the 20 T cell receptor beta chains below, sequenced in a study of early stage breast cancer tumors. Sequencing used immunoSEQ multiplex PCR; TCRdb keeps in-frame clones, though not all of them. The repertoire has tens of thousands of clones, roughly 70% of them found once; the top ten carry over 6%. The sample was blood. The receptors were sampled from a person aged 55-75 years with breast cancer.

The V gene is TRBV18, the J gene TRBJ1-1; D gene unclear. CDR1 and CDR2 (germline): KGHSH, LQKENI. Between the trimmed V and J ends, which lost 3 bases and 0 bases, there was a span of 8 bases. The CDR3 is 14 residues long. CDR3 residues: CASSPTNMNTEAFF. The CDR3 nucleotides are TGTGCCAGCTCACCTACGAACATGAACACTGAAGCTTTCTTT.

The chain combines TRBV6-5 with TRBJ1-1; D is unclear. Trimming shortened V by 4 bases and J by 1 base, and 7 bases separated the two germline ends. Germline CDR1 is MNHEY and CDR2 is SVGAGI. The CDR3 has 13 residues. The CDR3 loop reads CASSLRGNTEAFF. In nucleotides, the CDR3 is TGTGCCAGCAGTTTGAGAGGGAACACTGAAGCTTTCTTT.

V is TRBV9 and J is TRBJ2-1; no reliable D call. Germline-derived CDR1 and CDR2 are SGDLS and YYNGEE. The V gene lost 0 bases and the J gene lost 9 bases, with 10 bases spanning the gap. This CDR3 spans 13 amino acids. CDR3 loop: CASSVGSSVEQFF. The DNA for the CDR3 is TGTGCCAGCAGCGTAGGCTCGTCAGTTGAGCAGTTCTTC.

The chain is built from TRBV27 and TRBJ1-2, with D perhaps matching TRBD1 (5 bases). Trimming took off 2 bases at V and 8 bases at J, with 15 bases between the two ends. The CDR3 covers 14 residues. Germline V gene data show CDR1 as MNHEY and CDR2 as SMNVEV (reference sequence). The DNA of the CDR3 is TGTGCCAGCAGTTTACGTAGGCAGGGTGGCGGCTACACCTTC. Its translation: CASSLRRQGGGYTF.

V gene TRBV7-9 combines with J gene TRBJ1-1, with a weak D call TRBD1 (5 bases). Per the germline V gene, CDR1 is SEHNR and CDR2 is FQNEAQ (reference sequence). This CDR3 region has 13 residues. V was trimmed by 1 base and J by 8 bases, leaving 11 bases between them. CDR3 loop: CASSLVTKGEAFF. The CDR3 nucleotides read TGTGCCAGCAGCTTAGTTACAAAGGGGGAAGCTTTCTTT.

V gene TRBV29-1 combines with J gene TRBJ1-1; D is uncertain. The CDR3 consists of 11 residues. V was clipped by 3 bases and J by 8 bases, with 10 bases between them. The V gene's germline CDR1 is SQVTM and CDR2 ANQGSEA. CDR3 sequence: CSVDLRREAFF. The CDR3 nucleotides read TGCAGCGTTGACCTAAGAAGGGAAGCTTTCTTT.

A single count supports this clone. The rearrangement uses TRBV11-2 and TRBJ2-2; D is possibly TRBD1 or TRBD2 (5 bases each). The germline V gene has CDR1 SGHAT and CDR2 FQNNGV. The V end lost 5 bases, the J end lost 3 bases, and 13 bases lay between the germline ends. The CDR3 extends over 15 amino acids. The CDR3 DNA reads TGTGCCAGCAGCACCTGGGGACCGTACACCGGGGAGCTGTTTTTT. Its protein is CASSTWGPYTGELFF. Variable domain in full (rest from reference TRBV11-2 and TRBJ2-2): EAGVAQSPRYKIIEKRQSVAFWCNPISGHATLYWYQQILGQGPKLLIQFQNNGVVDDSQLPKDRFSAERLKGVDSTLKIQPAKLEDSAVYLCASSTWGPYTGELFFGEGSRLTVL.

J is TRBJ2-1 and V is TRBV9, with 9 bases identical to TRBD2. The CDR3 sequence is 16 residues long. CDR1 SGDLS and CDR2 YYNGEE come from the germline V gene. Trimming took 4 bases from V and 6 from J; bases not matched to a gene: 11. CDR3 DNA sequence: TGTGCCAGCAGCCCGAACCTAGCGGGACCCTTCAATGAGCAGTTCTTC. Translated, it gives CASSPNLAGPFNEQFF. Based on the CDR3 plus reference TRBV9 and TRBJ2-1, the full variable domain is DSGVTQTPKHLITATGQRVTLRCSPRSGDLSVYWYQQSLDQGLQFLIQYYNGEERAKGNILERFSAQQFPDLHSELNLSSLELGDSALYFCASSPNLAGPFNEQFFGPGTRLTVL.

The rearrangement joins TRBV7-9 to TRBJ1-2, with D possibly matching TRBD1 (5 bases). V was pared by 4 bases and J by 4 bases, with 13 bases between. Germline V gene data show CDR1 as SEHNR and CDR2 as FQNEAQ (reference sequence). CDR3 length: 14 amino acids. The CDR3 nucleotides read TGTGCCAGCAGCTCGCCGACAGAAAGCTATGGCTACACCTTC. Amino acid sequence: CASSSPTESYGYTF.

V is TRBV5-1 and J is TRBJ2-7; D possibly matches TRBD1 or TRBD2 (5 bases each). The CDR3 runs 15 residues. Germline CDR1 reads SGHRS; CDR2 reads YFSETQ. Trimming removed 7 bases from V and 3 bases from J, with 20 bases in between. CDR3 sequence: CASQTGDEPVYEQYF. CDR3 coding DNA: TGCGCCAGCCAGACCGGGGACGAACCCGTCTACGAGCAGTACTTC.

V usage is TRBV28 and J usage is TRBJ1-5; D uncertain. CDR3 size: 12 residues. Germline-derived CDR1 and CDR2 are MDHEN and SYDVKM. V lost 8 bases and J 5 bases, leaving 10 bases between the germline ends. The CDR3 reads CASVQDHQPQHF. CDR3 nucleotide sequence: TGTGCCAGCGTCCAAGACCATCAGCCCCAGCATTTT.

V gene TRBV5-6 combines with J gene TRBJ2-1; no clear D. V lost 4 bases and J 0 bases, leaving 11 bases between the germline ends. The CDR3 loop spans 15 amino acids. The V gene's germline CDR1 is SGHDT and CDR2 YYEEEE. CDR3 region: CASSDGPFSYNEQFF. In DNA, the CDR3 is TGTGCCAGCAGCGACGGACCCTTCTCCTACAATGAGCAGTTCTTC.

CDR3 sequence reads: CASSGRGEQYF. CDR3 in DNA: TGTGCCAGCAGTGGTCGAGGCGAGCAGTACTTC. This chain joins TRBV6-1 and TRBJ2-7; unclear D gene. The V gene's germline CDR1 is MNHNS and CDR2 SASEGT. Trimming removed 4 bases at V and 6 bases at J, with 7 bases between. The CDR3 loop spans 11 amino acids.

V usage is TRBV15 and J usage is TRBJ2-2, with 10 bases matching TRBD1. The CDR3 runs to 13 residues. The V and J ends lost 8 bases and 8 bases, in that order; junction bases with no gene match: 5. The V gene's germline CDR1 is LNHNV and CDR2 YYDKDF (reference sequence). CDR3: CATGTGVKGELFF. CDR3 DNA sequence: TGTGCCACCGGGACAGGGGTTAAGGGGGAGCTGTTTTTT.

This clone was recorded only once. This sequence joins TRBV5-6 and TRBJ1-3, with D maybe TRBD1 (6 bases). This CDR3 region has 16 residues. The germline V gene has CDR1 SGHDT and CDR2 YYEEEE. V was trimmed by 2 bases and J by 0 bases, leaving 12 bases between them. CDR3 loop: CASSFDRISSGNTIYF. The CDR3 DNA follows: TGTGCCAGCAGCTTTGACAGGATTTCCTCTGGAAACACCATATATTTT.

The chain links TRBV4-1 to TRBJ2-1; TRBD2 aligns across 15 bases. Germline values: CDR1 MGHRA, CDR2 YSYEKL. V dropped 4 bases and J dropped 4; count of bases not matched to a gene: 5. The CDR3 loop spans 17 amino acids. The CDR3 DNA is TGCGCCAGCAGCCCCCGGACTAGCGGGGGGGCGTACAATGAGCAGTTCTTC. Protein product: CASSPRTSGGAYNEQFF.

V and J are TRBV29-1 and TRBJ2-5; TRBD1 matches 9 bases. Germline CDR1 and CDR2: SQVTM and ANQGSEA. CDR3 length: 13 amino acids. Trimming cost V 6 bases and J 4 bases; bases outside gene matches: 6. DNA for the CDR3: TGCAGCGTAGAAAAGGACAGGGGAGAGACCCAGTACTTC. Protein sequence: CSVEKDRGETQYF.

The chain couples TRBV12-5 to TRBJ2-7; 7 positions match TRBD1. This CDR3 is built from 13 residues. J lost 3 bases, V lost 7 bases, and 6 bases had no gene match. Germline V gives CDR1 LGHNT, CDR2 FRNRAP. The CDR3 DNA reads TGTGCTAGTGCCCGGGACAGCTTCTACGAGCAGTACTTC. The encoded protein is CASARDSFYEQYF.

As concerns this clone: Its ends do not fully match the called genes, so a read error is possible. The chain is built from TRBV10-3 and TRBJ2-6; D is uncertain. The CDR3 length is 17 residues. The V gene's germline CDR1 is ENHRY and CDR2 SYGVKD. The CDR3: CAIRESGIPSGANVLTF. The CDR3 DNA is TGTGCCATCAGGGAGTCGGGTATTCCTTCTGGGGCCAACGTCCTGACTTTC.

This clone was counted only a few times. The chain couples TRBV6-4 to TRBJ2-1; possibly TRBD1 for D (5 bases). This CDR3 is 13 amino acids long. The V gene lost 0 bases and the J gene lost 5 bases, with 5 bases spanning the gap. Germline lookup yields CDR1 MRHNA and CDR2 SNTAGT. The DNA for the CDR3 is TGTGCCAGCAGTGACTCGGGGCACAATGAGCAGTTCTTC. Amino acid sequence: CASSDSGHNEQFF.